A single sample is the source of the 16 T cell receptor beta chains below, sequenced in a study of blood T cells in healthy people across ages. Combining a sample-barcoded 5' primer with a J-beta primer mix, a second PCR ran for about 7 to 12 cycles. TCRdb independently ran MiXCR on the 5' RACE reads; one entry per CDR3 protein. The sample consists of about 1.1 million distinct CDR3 sequences, more than 30% of them appearing once. Specimen: blood. The receptors derive from a man younger than 35 in good health.

A few counts support this clonotype. The V gene is TRBV20-1, the J gene TRBJ2-5; 7 bases are shared with TRBD1. V trimming: 2 bases; J trimming: 11 bases; junction bases outside the gene matches: 14. This CDR3 has 14 residues. Germline V gene data show CDR1 as DFQATT and CDR2 as SNEGSKA (reference sequence). The CDR3 sequence is CSARTIPDRLEQYF. The CDR3 DNA reads TGCAGTGCTAGAACCATCCCGGACAGGTTAGAGCAGTACTTC.

The V and J genes are TRBV6-6 and TRBJ2-3, with D tentatively TRBD2 (5 bases). Between the trimmed V and J ends, which lost 5 bases and 4 bases, there was a span of 13 bases. CDR3 length equals 14 residues. Germline V gene sequence: CDR1 MNHNY, CDR2 SVGAGI (reference sequence). The CDR3 here is CASSAPGIADTQYF. The CDR3 nucleotides are TGTGCCAGCAGTGCTCCGGGGATCGCAGATACGCAGTATTTT.

This clonotype turned up a few times. V is TRBV6-5 and J is TRBJ1-4; D remains unclear. From germline, CDR1 is MNHEY and CDR2 SVGAGI. Trimming took 0 bases from V and 8 from J, leaving 10 bases between them. The CDR3 spans 14 residues. The CDR3 region has the DNA TGTGCCAGCAGTTACTCCGGGGAAGGGGAAAAACTGTTTTTT. It encodes CASSYSGEGEKLFF.

In its sample, this clonotype was seen a few times. V is TRBV5-1 and J is TRBJ2-7; the D gene is possibly TRBD1 (5 bases). The CDR3 extends over 15 amino acids. From germline, CDR1 is SGHRS and CDR2 YFSETQ. The V end lost 0 bases, the J end lost 0 bases, and 10 bases lay between the germline ends. CDR3 protein: CASSLGTPSSYEQYF. As DNA, the CDR3 is TGCGCCAGCAGCTTGGGGACACCCTCCTCCTACGAGCAGTACTTC.

This clonotype was observed a few times. The chain recombines TRBV7-2 with TRBJ1-2, with 8 bases aligning to TRBD1. This CDR3 region has 14 residues. V was pared by 5 bases and J by 5 bases, with 7 bases of the junction left unmatched. The germline V gene has CDR1 SGHTA and CDR2 FQGNSA. As DNA, the CDR3 is TGTGCCAGCAGCACAGGACAGGGTGAATATGGCTACACCTTC. Translation: CASSTGQGEYGYTF.

V is TRBV6-6 and J is TRBJ1-5; D perhaps matches TRBD1 (5 bases). Germline lookup yields CDR1 MNHNY and CDR2 SVGAGI (reference sequence). This CDR3 spans 13 amino acids. Trimming left V 6 bases short and J 8 bases short, with 14 bases between. CDR3 nucleotides: TGTGCCAGCAGCCTCCCGGGGGGAAAGCCCCAGCATTTT. This encodes CASSLPGGKPQHF.

This clonotype was recorded a few times. The chain couples TRBV9 to TRBJ2-5; 11 bases line up with TRBD2. This CDR3 is 18 amino acids long. V lost 3 bases, J lost 2 bases, and 12 bases stayed unmatched. The germline V gene has CDR1 SGDLS and CDR2 YYNGEE. The CDR3 sequence is CASSAGSGTSGSQETQYF. The CDR3 nucleotides are TGTGCCAGCAGCGCCGGCTCCGGGACTAGCGGATCACAAGAGACCCAGTACTTC.

The chain links TRBV2 to TRBJ2-3; 7 bases are shared with TRBD1. V dropped 9 bases and J dropped 3; count of bases not matched to a gene: 9. This CDR3 is built from 14 residues. Germline V gives CDR1 SNHLY, CDR2 FYNNEI. Here the CDR3 reads CASRQGWGTDTQYF. CDR3 sequence (DNA): TGTGCCAGTAGACAGGGTTGGGGAACAGATACGCAGTATTTT.

The V and J genes are TRBV5-1 and TRBJ2-4, with D maybe TRBD2 (6 bases). Germline V gene data show CDR1 as SGHRS and CDR2 as YFSETQ. CDR3 length equals 15 residues. V gave up 6 bases and J gave up 0 bases, with 13 bases separating them. CDR3 sequence reads: CASKTGELAKNIQYF. Written as DNA, the CDR3 is TGCGCCAGCAAGACGGGGGAACTAGCCAAAAACATTCAGTACTTC.

The chain employs TRBV28 and TRBJ2-1; no clear D gene. The V gene's germline CDR1 is MDHEN and CDR2 SYDVKM. This CDR3 comprises 16 residues. V was pared by 6 bases and J by 8 bases, with 23 bases between. This CDR3 reads CASSRDHDTTADEQFF. CDR3 DNA: TGTGCCAGCAGCCGAGACCACGACACAACCGCGGATGAGCAGTTCTTC.

Comments on this clonotype: The junction does not match germline at one end; this may be a read error. V gene TRBV20-1 combines with J gene TRBJ2-2, with 8 bases that match TRBD2. The CDR3 length is 18 residues. CDR1 and CDR2 (germline): DFQATT, SNEGSKA (reference sequence). DNA for the CDR3: TGCAGTGCTCGGGCAAGCGGGGGCCCGAATAGAAACACTGGGGAGCTGTTTTTT. It is translated as CSARASGGPNRNTGELFF.

This clonotype was seen a handful of times. The V and J genes are TRBV6-1 and TRBJ2-1; D is uncertain. Germline CDR1 reads MNHNS; CDR2 reads SASEGT. The CDR3 has 12 amino acids. Deletions cut 0 bases from V and 10 bases from J, with 7 bases between. The CDR3 DNA reads TGTGCCAGCAGTGAAGCGGGGAAGGAGCAGTTCTTC. Residues: CASSEAGKEQFF.

This clonotype was detected only a few times. The chain carries TRBV6-6 and TRBJ2-3; D ambiguous. The germline gives CDR1 MNHNY, CDR2 SVGAGI (reference sequence). V lost 7 bases to trimming and J lost 5 bases, with 7 bases between them. This CDR3 contains 11 residues. The CDR3 is CASKAEDTQYF. The CDR3, as DNA: TGTGCCAGCAAAGCCGAAGATACGCAGTATTTT.

J is TRBJ2-5 and V is TRBV20-1; TRBD2 agrees at 8 bases. Germline V gene sequence: CDR1 DFQATT, CDR2 SNEGSKA (reference sequence). Trimming cost V 3 bases and J 5 bases; bases outside gene matches: 14. The CDR3 consists of 16 residues. CDR3 nucleotide sequence: TGCAGTGCTAGGGATAGATCTGGCGGGGGGCTCGAGACCCAGTACTTC. It specifies CSARDRSGGGLETQYF.

The rearrangement links TRBV6-6 to TRBJ2-1; D possibly corresponds to TRBD2 (5 bases). Germline V gene lookup returns CDR1 MNHNY and CDR2 SVGAGI (reference sequence). The CDR3 totals 15 residues. V lost 0 bases, J lost 6 bases, and 12 bases lay in between. In DNA, the CDR3 is TGTGCCAGCAGTTACTCTGTCGGGGAGTTCAATGAGCAGTTCTTC. As protein: CASSYSVGEFNEQFF.

CDR3 coding DNA: TGCAGTGCTAGAGATCCCGCAGACAGCTCCTATAATTCACCCCTCCACTTT. Translated: CSARDPADSSYNSPLHF. The chain carries TRBV20-1 and TRBJ1-6, with D perhaps TRBD1 (5 bases). Trimming took 0 bases from V and 0 from J, leaving 12 bases between them. The germline CDR1 and CDR2 sequences are DFQATT and SNEGSKA (reference sequence). The CDR3 is made up of 17 amino acids.